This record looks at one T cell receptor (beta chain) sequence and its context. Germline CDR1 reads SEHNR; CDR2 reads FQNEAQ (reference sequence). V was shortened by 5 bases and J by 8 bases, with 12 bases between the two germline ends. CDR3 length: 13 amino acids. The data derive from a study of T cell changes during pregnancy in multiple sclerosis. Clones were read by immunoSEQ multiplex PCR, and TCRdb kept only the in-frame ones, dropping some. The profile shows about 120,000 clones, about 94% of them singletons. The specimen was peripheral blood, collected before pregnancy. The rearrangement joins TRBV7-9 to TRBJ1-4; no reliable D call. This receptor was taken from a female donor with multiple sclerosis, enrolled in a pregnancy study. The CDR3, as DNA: TGTGCCAGCAGCACGGGGAAGCGAGAAAAACTGTTTTTT. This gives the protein CASSTGKREKLFF.